A single T cell receptor (beta chain) is shown here with its context. What it binds is not known. PCR used 60 Vbeta primers and 13 Jbeta primers. Sequenced by immunoSEQ multiplex PCR; TCRdb stores in-frame clones only, minus some. The sample lists 150,000 to 160,000 clones; about 85% were seen once. The sample comes from a study of cytomegalovirus exposure and HLA in healthy donors. The study, taken as a whole, reports: TRBV6-2, TRBV6-3 and some other V segments were unresolvable in 87-base-pair reads. Overall, around 160 TCR beta chains were annotated as cytomegalovirus-associated. Later analysis suggested links between common viral pathogens and several top significant clusters.

Germline V lookup: CDR1 MDHEN, CDR2 SYDVKM. Trimming removed 3 bases at V and 7 bases at J, with 16 bases between. The CDR3 covers 15 residues. The source of this sequence is a woman between 18 and 29 years old in good health and CMV-seronegative. The sample was PBMCs. This chain joins TRBV28 and TRBJ2-1, with D unresolved. The CDR3 DNA follows: TGTGCCAGCAGTTTGACGGCCCCACCGAGGAATGAGCAGTTCTTC. This sequence encodes CASSLTAPPRNEQFF.